The next 30 T cell receptor beta chains were all read from a single sample in a study of cytomegalovirus exposure and HLA in healthy donors. The PCR contained 60 Vbeta and 13 Jbeta primers. The data were produced by immunoSEQ multiplex PCR, yet TCRdb's version contains in-frame clones alone and is incomplete. The top ten clones hold roughly 2.4% of a sample with about 150,000 clones, 85% of them seen once. Sample: PBMCs. These receptors all come from a woman aged 18-35 years in good health and CMV-seronegative.

CDR3 protein: CASSLRKTGRIYNEQFF. The CDR3 DNA follows: TGCGCCAGCAGCTTAAGGAAAACGGGTAGGATCTACAATGAGCAGTTCTTC. The chain links TRBV5-1 to TRBJ2-1; D is unresolved. This CDR3 spans 17 amino acids. CDR1 and CDR2 (germline): SGHRS, YFSETQ. Trimming left V 2 bases short and J 3 bases short, with 18 bases between.

The chain couples TRBV7-9 to TRBJ2-1, with 13 nucleotides matching TRBD2. CDR3 size: 16 residues. The V segment lost 4 bases and the J segment 4 bases; nucleotides outside the gene matches: 4. CDR1 and CDR2 (germline): SEHNR, FQNEAQ (reference sequence). CDR3 sequence reads: CASSSTSGGGYNEQFF. The DNA of the CDR3 is TGTGCCAGCAGCTCTACTAGCGGGGGGGGATACAATGAGCAGTTCTTC.

Here the CDR3 DNA reads TGTGCCACCAGCAGAGGCGGACAGGGGGCGCTTAACTATGGCTACACCTTC. This codes for CATSRGGQGALNYGYTF. The chain carries TRBV15 and TRBJ1-2; 11 bases match TRBD1. The CDR3 spans 17 residues. Trimming cost V 1 base and J 1 base; bases outside gene matches: 5. The germline V gene encodes CDR1 LNHNV and CDR2 YYDKDF (reference sequence).

The V and J genes are TRBV2 and TRBJ2-7, with a weak D call TRBD2 (5 bases). Trimming removed 6 bases from V and 4 bases from J, with 13 bases in between. The V gene's germline CDR1 is SNHLY and CDR2 FYNNEI. This CDR3 contains 13 residues. This chain's CDR3 is CASSQSGGYEQYF. The CDR3 nucleotides read TGTGCCAGCAGCCAAAGCGGCGGATACGAGCAGTACTTC.

This clone was recorded only once. The rearrangement links TRBV7-9 to TRBJ2-5, with TRBD2 matching 11 bases. CDR3 length: 16 amino acids. Trimming took 7 bases from V and 5 from J; bases not matched to a gene: 12. From germline, CDR1 is SEHNR and CDR2 FQNEAQ (reference sequence). The CDR3 DNA is TGTGCCAGCACCCCCTTGCTAGCGGGGGGTTTGGAGACCCAGTACTTC. The encoded protein is CASTPLLAGGLETQYF.

The chain carries TRBV14 and TRBJ1-4, with D perhaps matching TRBD1 (6 bases). With 4 bases removed from V and 6 bases from J, the gap between germline ends came to 9 bases. CDR3 length: 13 amino acids. CDR1 and CDR2 from the germline V gene are SGHDN and FVKESK. CDR3 bases: TGTGCCAGCAGCCGCAACAGGGATGAAAAACTGTTTTTT. Translation gives CASSRNRDEKLFF.

The V call is TRBV5-8, the J call TRBJ2-7, with a tentative D call TRBD1 (7 bases). The V gene's germline CDR1 is SGHTS and CDR2 YDEGEE. The CDR3 contains 14 residues. The V gene lost 4 bases and the J gene lost 4 bases, with 15 bases spanning the gap. CDR3 region: CASSISGGKYEQYF. DNA for the CDR3: TGTGCCAGCAGCATCTCAGGGGGGAAATACGAGCAGTACTTC.

The chain has TRBV6-5 and TRBJ2-3, with a weak D call TRBD1 (6 bases). This CDR3 region has 15 residues. Trimming stripped 6 bases from V and 3 bases from J, with 16 bases between. Germline CDR1 is MNHEY and CDR2 is SVGAGI. The CDR3 sequence is CASRKIGTSTDTQYF. CDR3 DNA sequence: TGTGCCAGCAGGAAGATAGGGACATCAACAGATACGCAGTATTTT.

V and J are TRBV12-2 and TRBJ2-5; the tabulated D call, TRBD2, remains unverified against the DNA. TRBV12-2 is tagged as a pseudogene. The CDR3 has 12 amino acids. CDR3 amino acids: CASRLLPETQYF. The CDR3 DNA follows: TGTGCAAGTCGCTTACTTCCTGAGACCCAGTACTTC.

The V call is TRBV10-3, the J call TRBJ2-7, with TRBD1 identical over 11 bases. The CDR3 runs 15 residues. V was clipped by 0 bases and J by 5 bases; unmatched bases: 3. CDR1 and CDR2 (germline): ENHRY, SYGVKD. The CDR3 is CAISESGTGGDEQYF. As DNA, the CDR3 is TGTGCCATCAGTGAGTCGGGGACAGGGGGAGACGAGCAGTACTTC.

The genes are TRBV7-9 and TRBJ1-1; D is undetermined. The CDR3 loop spans 13 amino acids. Germline V CDR1 and CDR2: SEHNR, FQNEAQ (reference sequence). V shed 6 bases and J shed 5 bases, with 13 bases lying between them. Here the CDR3 reads CASSTTDRTEAFF. The CDR3 bases are TGTGCCAGCAGTACAACAGATCGGACTGAAGCTTTCTTT.

This chain connects TRBV30 to TRBJ1-3; 7 bases match TRBD1. Germline V gene lookup returns CDR1 GTSNPN and CDR2 SVGIG (reference sequence). This CDR3 is built from 14 residues. V was clipped by 2 bases and J by 4 bases; unmatched bases: 5. The CDR3 region has the DNA TGTGCCTGGAGTACAGGGGTTATCGGAAACACCATATATTTT. Its protein product is CAWSTGVIGNTIYF.

The J gene is TRBJ1-5, the V gene TRBV19, with D possibly TRBD1 on 6 matching bases. The CDR3 totals 15 residues. Looked up from germline, CDR1 is LNHDA and CDR2 is SQIVND (reference sequence). Trimming pared 6 bases from V and 1 base from J, leaving 13 bases between. The CDR3 DNA sequence: TGTGCCAGTAGGTCTTGGACAGAAAGCAATCAGCCCCAGCATTTT. This gives the protein CASRSWTESNQPQHF.

The genes are TRBV7-7 and TRBJ2-3, with D hard to call. The V and J ends lost 1 base and 3 bases respectively, with 11 bases between them. The germline V gene has CDR1 SSHAT and CDR2 FNYEAQ (reference sequence). The CDR3 has 15 residues. This chain's CDR3 is CASSLGPRRTDTQYF. The CDR3 DNA sequence: TGTGCCAGCAGCTTAGGCCCCCGTAGAACAGATACGCAGTATTTT.

The chain couples TRBV7-9 to TRBJ1-2, with D perhaps matching TRBD1 (6 bases). The CDR3 sequence is 13 residues long. Trimming shortened V by 1 base and J by 10 bases, and 13 bases separated the two germline ends. Looked up from germline, CDR1 is SEHNR and CDR2 is FQNEAQ (reference sequence). CDR3 DNA: TGTGCCAGCAGCTTAGATCCGGACAGCTCCTACACCTTC. Its translation: CASSLDPDSSYTF.

V is TRBV14 and J is TRBJ1-2; D is possibly TRBD1 (5 bases). The CDR3 is 15 residues long. The germline V gene encodes CDR1 SGHDN and CDR2 FVKESK. Trimming took off 4 bases at V and 4 bases at J, with 16 bases between the two ends. The CDR3 sequence: CASSPRQSRGYGYTF. CDR3 coding DNA: TGTGCCAGCAGCCCGAGACAGTCTAGGGGCTATGGCTACACCTTC.

The V gene is TRBV27, the J gene TRBJ2-7; no clear D gene. From germline, CDR1 is MNHEY and CDR2 SMNVEV (reference sequence). Trimming took off 7 bases at V and 6 bases at J, with 7 bases between the two ends. The CDR3 sequence is 10 residues long. Here the CDR3 reads CASTRFEQYF. The CDR3 DNA is TGTGCCAGCACTCGGTTCGAGCAGTACTTC.

The rearrangement uses TRBV19 and TRBJ2-7; TRBD2 is a possible D gene (6 bases). V lost 6 bases to trimming and J lost 3 bases, with 12 bases between them. CDR1 LNHDA and CDR2 SQIVND come from the germline V gene (reference sequence). The CDR3 runs to 13 residues. The DNA of the CDR3 is TGTGCCAGTAGCCCGGGACTGTTCTACGAGCAGTACTTC. Protein sequence: CASSPGLFYEQYF.

The genes are TRBV5-1 and TRBJ2-2; tentative D call: TRBD1 (5 bases). Germline lookup yields CDR1 SGHRS and CDR2 YFSETQ. The CDR3 extends over 15 amino acids. Trimming took off 0 bases at V and 0 bases at J, with 6 bases between the two ends. The CDR3 sequence: CASSLVRANTGELFF. The CDR3 bases are TGCGCCAGCAGCTTGGTCAGGGCGAACACCGGGGAGCTGTTTTTT.

The CDR3 here is CASSQASGSIYEQYF. In nucleotides, the CDR3 is TGTGCCAGCAGCCAAGCTAGCGGGAGTATTTACGAGCAGTACTTC. The chain carries TRBV27 and TRBJ2-7, with 10 nucleotides matching TRBD2. J gave up 4 bases and V 6 bases, and 9 bases lay outside the gene matches. The CDR3 is 15 residues long. The germline V gene has CDR1 MNHEY and CDR2 SMNVEV (reference sequence).

V gene TRBV13 combines with J gene TRBJ1-1; TRBD1 might be the D (6 bases). Germline V lookup: CDR1 PRHDT, CDR2 FYEKMQ (reference sequence). CDR3 length: 17 residues. The germline V and J ends were trimmed by 1 base and 1 base, with 16 bases remaining between them. The CDR3 DNA follows: TGTGCCAGCAGCTTAGAAATCTGGGGGCCGGGGAACACTGAAGCTTTCTTT. It translates to CASSLEIWGPGNTEAFF.

The rearrangement uses TRBV27 and TRBJ2-7; no definite D call. CDR3 size: 14 residues. Trimming left V 2 bases short and J 1 base short, with 9 bases between. The V gene's germline CDR1 is MNHEY and CDR2 SMNVEV (reference sequence). The CDR3 DNA reads as TGTGCCAGCAGTTTAGGCAGGCGATCCTACGAGCAGTACTTC. Protein: CASSLGRRSYEQYF.

The table lists this clone with a count of one. The chain employs TRBV5-1 and TRBJ2-5, with TRBD2 matching 8 bases. From germline, CDR1 is SGHRS and CDR2 YFSETQ. CDR3 size: 14 residues. J gave up 4 bases and V 7 bases, and 9 bases lay outside the gene matches. The DNA for the CDR3 is TGCGCCAGCCACGGGGGGGTCGATGGAGAGACCCAGTACTTC. Translated: CASHGGVDGETQYF.

Turning to this clone: One end of the junction varies from germline; a read error may be responsible. CDR3 sequence: CAVRPSREAKETQYF. The CDR3 DNA sequence: TGTGCCGTCAGGCCATCAAGGGAGGCCAAAGAGACCCAGTACTTC. This sequence joins TRBV10-3 and TRBJ2-5, with TRBD2 as a possible D gene (6 bases). The germline CDR1 and CDR2 sequences are ENHRY and SYGVKD. The CDR3 has 15 residues.

The chain uses TRBV7-6 and TRBJ2-2; 14 nucleotides agree with TRBD2. The CDR3 consists of 17 residues. The V gene's germline CDR1 is SGHVS and CDR2 FNYEAQ. The ends lost 5 bases at V and 3 bases at J; junction bases unmatched: 5. CDR3 sequence reads: CASSPTSGRVHTGELFF. Written as DNA, the CDR3 is TGTGCCAGCAGCCCGACTAGCGGGAGGGTTCACACCGGGGAGCTGTTTTTT.

This chain links TRBV7-2 with TRBJ2-5; TRBD1 agrees at 11 bases. Germline CDR1 and CDR2: SGHTA and FQGNSA. This CDR3 has 13 amino acids. With V trimmed by 4 bases and J by 9 bases, 4 bases remained unmatched. The CDR3 here is CASSSDRGLAQYF. The DNA for the CDR3 is TGTGCCAGCAGCTCGGACAGGGGGCTGGCCCAGTACTTC.

The chain is built from TRBV20-1 and TRBJ2-3; the match to TRBD2 covers 10 bases. The CDR3 loop spans 11 amino acids. Germline V gene lookup returns CDR1 DFQATT and CDR2 SNEGSKA (reference sequence). With 8 bases clipped from V and 10 bases from J, the junction kept 6 bases outside the gene matches. CDR3 coding DNA: TGCAGTTACCAGCGGGAGGGCTCGCAGTATTTT. Protein: CSYQREGSQYF.

The chain carries TRBV7-9 and TRBJ1-2; 7 nucleotides align to TRBD1. CDR3 length equals 13 residues. Germline-derived CDR1 and CDR2 are SEHNR and FQNEAQ (reference sequence). V trimming: 5 bases; J trimming: 6 bases; junction bases outside the gene matches: 6. CDR3 in DNA: TGTGCCAGCAGCACTAAACAGGGGAATGGCTACACCTTC. Translation gives CASSTKQGNGYTF.

This clone was counted once. The J gene is TRBJ1-1, the V gene TRBV15, with 12 bases matching TRBD1. The germline V gene encodes CDR1 LNHNV and CDR2 YYDKDF (reference sequence). The CDR3 contains 16 residues. V was pared by 3 bases and J by 5 bases, with 7 bases of the junction left unmatched. The CDR3 loop is CATSRGQGAGWTEAFF. The CDR3 bases are TGTGCCACCAGCAGGGGACAGGGGGCTGGTTGGACTGAAGCTTTCTTT.

The rearrangement links TRBV13 to TRBJ2-2; 10 positions match TRBD1. CDR3 length: 16 residues. Germline loops: CDR1 PRHDT, CDR2 FYEKMQ (reference sequence). Losses at the gene ends were 4 bases for V and 7 bases for J; bases not matched to a gene: 9. This CDR3 reads CASSSRDRGPYGELFF. The CDR3 nucleotides read TGTGCCAGCAGCTCCCGGGACAGGGGTCCTTACGGGGAGCTGTTTTTT.